A selection of T cell receptor beta chains follows, all from one sample in a study of cytomegalovirus exposure and HLA in healthy donors. The protocol was immunoSEQ multiplex PCR, while the TCRdb copy is restricted to in-frame clones and leaves out a portion. The data contain under 300,000 clones, 80% to 90% of them seen just once; the ten biggest clones take up less than 1.2%. The material sequenced was PBMCs. The receptors were sampled from a woman under 30 in good health and CMV-seronegative. The CDR3 runs from the conserved cysteine through the conserved F or W. A D gene is named only where the DNA matches it firmly. A row's size may be missing; if present it is once, few, many or a size class.

V: TRBV29-1
J: TRBJ1-2
size: many
length: 11
D: .
DNA: TGCAGCGTCGGCTCCGCGGATGGCTACACCTTC
CDR3: CSVGSADGYTF

V: TRBV19
J: TRBJ1-6
size: .
length: 17
D: .
DNA: TGTGCCAGTAGTCCCCGACAGACGTTCTCCTATAATTCACCCCTCCACTTT
CDR3: CASSPRQTFSYNSPLHF

V: TRBV30
J: TRBJ2-3
size: .
length: 15
D: TRBD2
DNA: TGTGCCTGTTCAACGGGACTAGCGGGGACAGATACGCAGTATTTT
CDR3: CACSTGLAGTDTQYF

V: TRBV27
J: TRBJ2-7
size: .
length: 15
D: TRBD2
DNA: TGTGCCAGCCGCACGAAGGCGGGGGGCCTCTACGAGCAGTACTTC
CDR3: CASRTKAGGLYEQYF

V: TRBV4-1
J: TRBJ1-1
size: .
length: 15
D: TRBD1
DNA: TGCGCCAGCAGCCAATGGGACAGAGTGAACACTGAAGCTTTCTTT
CDR3: CASSQWDRVNTEAFF

V: TRBV27
J: TRBJ1-2
size: once
length: 15
D: .
DNA: TGTGCCAGCAGTTTGGCCTGGGGGGAGACCGGCGGCTACACCTTC
CDR3: CASSLAWGETGGYTF

V: TRBV7-8
J: TRBJ2-1
size: .
length: 15
D: TRBD2
DNA: TGTGCCAGCAGCCCCGTAGCGGGAGGACTCTGGGAGCAGTTCTTC
CDR3: CASSPVAGGLWEQFF

V: TRBV9
J: TRBJ2-7
size: .
length: 11
D: .
DNA: TGTGCCAGCAGCCCGGACAAGGTGCAGTACTTC
CDR3: CASSPDKVQYF

V: TRBV10-1
J: TRBJ1-5
size: few
length: 13
D: .
DNA: TGCGCCAGCAGTGGACAGTACAATCAGCCCCAGCATTTT
CDR3: CASSGQYNQPQHF

V: TRBV4-1
J: TRBJ2-4
size: .
length: 17
D: TRBD1
DNA: TGCGCCAGCAGCAAGATTTGGGGGACAGGGGACAAAAACATTCAGTACTTC
CDR3: CASSKIWGTGDKNIQYF

V: TRBV27
J: TRBJ1-6
size: .
length: 13
D: .
DNA: TGTGCCAGCAGTATACCAGGAAATTCACCCCTCCACTTT
CDR3: CASSIPGNSPLHF

V: TRBV5-8
J: TRBJ1-3
size: .
length: 14
D: TRBD1
DNA: TGTGCCAGCAGCTGGACAGGGGCAGGAAACACCATATATTTT
CDR3: CASSWTGAGNTIYF

V: TRBV6-6
J: TRBJ2-1
size: once
length: 13
D: .
DNA: TGTGCCAGCAGTTACATGGGAGGCGATGAGCAGTTCTTC
CDR3: CASSYMGGDEQFF

V: TRBV29-1
J: TRBJ1-2
size: .
length: 11
D: .
DNA: TGCAGCGCCGACTCCCGGGAGGGCTACACCTTC
CDR3: CSADSREGYTF

V: TRBV10-3
J: TRBJ2-2
size: .
length: 15
D: TRBD2
DNA: TGTGCCATCAGTGTCGGCGGGAGGGCCGAGGGGGAGCTGTTTTTT
CDR3: CAISVGGRAEGELFF

V: TRBV7-6
J: TRBJ2-6
size: .
length: 17
D: .
DNA: TGTGCCAGCAGCTTAGAACAGCCCCTCTCCGGGGCCAACGTCCTGACTTTC
CDR3: CASSLEQPLSGANVLTF

V: TRBV11-3
J: TRBJ2-5
size: .
length: 15
D: TRBD2
DNA: TGTGCCAGCAGCTTAGATGGACTAGCGCAAGAGACCCAGTACTTC
CDR3: CASSLDGLAQETQYF

V: TRBV7-3
J: TRBJ1-1
size: once
length: 15
D: TRBD1
DNA: TGTGCCAGCAGCTTACGCCGGACAGGGAACACTGAAGCTTTCTTT
CDR3: CASSLRRTGNTEAFF

V: TRBV5-1
J: TRBJ1-2
size: .
length: 15
D: .
DNA: TGCGCCAGCAGCTTGGGACAGTCGTCTAACTATGGCTACACCTTC
CDR3: CASSLGQSSNYGYTF

V: TRBV6-5
J: TRBJ2-7
size: .
length: 14
D: .
DNA: TGTGCCAGCACTCTGGGGCTACACTCCTACGAGCAGTACTTC
CDR3: CASTLGLHSYEQYF

V: TRBV12-5
J: TRBJ2-1
size: .
length: 14
D: .
DNA: TGTGCTAGTGGTTTGACAGGTTCCTACAATGAGCAGTTCTTC
CDR3: CASGLTGSYNEQFF

V: TRBV2
J: TRBJ2-1
size: .
length: 15
D: TRBD2
DNA: TGTGCCAGCAGCCCCGGGACTAGCGGGATAGAGGAGCAGTTCTTC
CDR3: CASSPGTSGIEEQFF

V: TRBV7-9
J: TRBJ2-7
size: once
length: 15
D: TRBD1
DNA: TGTGCCAGCACCTCCGGGGACAGGAGGCCCTACGAGCAGTACTTC
CDR3: CASTSGDRRPYEQYF

V: TRBV30
J: TRBJ2-7
size: once
length: 15
D: TRBD1
DNA: TGTGCCTGGACTCCCGGGACAGGGTATCTCTACGAGCAGTACTTC
CDR3: CAWTPGTGYLYEQYF

V: TRBV30
J: TRBJ2-3
size: .
length: 12
D: .
DNA: TGTGCCTGGAGTGTTTCGGGAGATACGCAGTATTTT
CDR3: CAWSVSGDTQYF

V: TRBV14
J: TRBJ2-7
size: few
length: 14
D: TRBD1
DNA: TGTGCCAGCAGACGGACGGGACAGAACTACGAGCAGTACTTC
CDR3: CASRRTGQNYEQYF

V: TRBV6-1
J: TRBJ2-1
size: .
length: 16
D: TRBD2
DNA: TGTGCCAGCAGTGTCATAGCGGGAGGGTCGTACAATGAGCAGTTCTTC
CDR3: CASSVIAGGSYNEQFF

V: TRBV5-1
J: TRBJ2-2
size: .
length: 15
D: .
DNA: TGCGCCAGCAGCTTGTTTTCGTCGAACACCGGGGAGCTGTTTTTT
CDR3: CASSLFSSNTGELFF

V: TRBV5-4
J: TRBJ1-4
size: .
length: 15
D: TRBD1
DNA: TGTGCCAGCAGATCATCGACAGGGACTAATGAAAAACTGTTTTTT
CDR3: CASRSSTGTNEKLFF

V: TRBV6-1
J: TRBJ2-1
size: .
length: 15
D: TRBD1
DNA: TGTGCCAGCAGTGGGGACAGGGGGCGCTACAATGAGCAGTTCTTC
CDR3: CASSGDRGRYNEQFF

V: TRBV5-1
J: TRBJ2-1
size: .
length: 16
D: TRBD2
DNA: TGCGCCAGCAGCCCCGCCCCAAGTGCGGGAGTGGGTGAGCAGTTCTTC
CDR3: CASSPAPSAGVGEQFF

V: TRBV11-2
J: TRBJ2-5
size: .
length: 15
D: TRBD1
DNA: TGTGCCAGCAGCGCTTCGACAGGGGCGGGAGAGACCCAGTACTTC
CDR3: CASSASTGAGETQYF

V: TRBV5-1
J: TRBJ2-5
size: .
length: 14
D: .
DNA: TGCGCCAGCAGCACGTCAGGAGGAGGAGAGACCCAGTACTTC
CDR3: CASSTSGGGETQYF

V: TRBV19
J: TRBJ2-3
size: .
length: 15
D: TRBD2
DNA: TGTGCCAGTAGTATAGCTAGCGGGAGCACAGATACGCAGTATTTT
CDR3: CASSIASGSTDTQYF

V: TRBV4-1
J: TRBJ1-2
size: .
length: 20
D: .
DNA: TGCGCCAGCAGCCAAGGGGTCCCTTTTTTCACCTCTCGGGCCAGCGGGGGCTACACCTTC
CDR3: CASSQGVPFFTSRASGGYTF

V: TRBV5-1
J: TRBJ2-1
size: once
length: 15
D: TRBD2
DNA: TGCGCCAGCAGCTTGGTGCGGGAGGGAGTAAATGAGCAGTTCTTC
CDR3: CASSLVREGVNEQFF

V: TRBV11-2
J: TRBJ2-7
size: .
length: 12
D: .
DNA: TGTGCCAGCAGCCGTCTGCGCTACGAGCAGTACTTC
CDR3: CASSRLRYEQYF

V: TRBV2
J: TRBJ1-2
size: .
length: 15
D: TRBD1
DNA: TGTGCCAGGGAGGAAACGGGACAGGGATCGCATGGCTACACCTTC
CDR3: CAREETGQGSHGYTF

V: TRBV7-9
J: TRBJ2-7
size: .
length: 11
D: .
DNA: TGTGCCAGCAGCTCAACCTACGAGCAGTACTTC
CDR3: CASSSTYEQYF

V: TRBV5-6
J: TRBJ1-1
size: .
length: 16
D: .
DNA: TGTGCCAGCAGCTTTTGGTTGGTACAGGCCTACACTGAAGCTTTCTTT
CDR3: CASSFWLVQAYTEAFF

V: TRBV4-1
J: TRBJ2-6
size: .
length: 15
D: .
DNA: TGCGCCAGCAGCTATGAAACATCTGGGGCCAACGTCCTGACTTTC
CDR3: CASSYETSGANVLTF

V: TRBV6-5
J: TRBJ1-5
size: .
length: 13
D: TRBD1
DNA: TGTGCCAGCACGGACAGGGTAGATCAGCCCCAGCATTTT
CDR3: CASTDRVDQPQHF

V: TRBV25-1
J: TRBJ2-5
size: .
length: 17
D: TRBD2
DNA: TGTGCCAGCAGTGAAATGGCTAGCGGGGGGGGGCAAGAGACCCAGTACTTC
CDR3: CASSEMASGGGQETQYF

V: TRBV6-5
J: TRBJ2-3
size: .
length: 15
D: TRBD1
DNA: TGTGCCAGCAGCCGTCAGGGGGCGAGCACAGATACGCAGTATTTT
CDR3: CASSRQGASTDTQYF

V: TRBV5-1
J: TRBJ2-5
size: .
length: 16
D: .
DNA: TGCGCCAGCAGCTTGGCGTGGGCAGGGTACCAAGAGACCCAGTACTTC
CDR3: CASSLAWAGYQETQYF

V: TRBV5-4
J: TRBJ1-4
size: .
length: 15
D: .
DNA: TGTGCCAGCAGCTTGGGGGCTGCAACTAATGAAAAACTGTTTTTT
CDR3: CASSLGAATNEKLFF

V: TRBV6-4
J: TRBJ2-3
size: .
length: 16
D: TRBD2
DNA: TGTGCCAGCAGTGACTTTGCTAGCGGGGGGACAGATACGCAGTATTTT
CDR3: CASSDFASGGTDTQYF

V: TRBV2
J: TRBJ2-7
size: .
length: 14
D: TRBD1
DNA: TGTGCCAGCAGGCTCGGACAGGGCTACCAGGAGCAGTACTTC
CDR3: CASRLGQGYQEQYF

V: TRBV5-6
J: TRBJ1-2
size: .
length: 10
D: .
DNA: TGTGCCAGCGGATGGGACAGCTACACCTTC
CDR3: CASGWDSYTF